The subject of this entry is one TCR beta chain. Antigen: not known. Researchers used the Oncomine TCR Beta short-read assay to sequence DNA from cultured CD4+ T cells. TCRdb re-called the PCR reads with MiXCR, one entry per CDR3 protein. The sample has about 13,000 distinct CDR3 sequences, around 74% seen once. This record belongs to a study of vaccination and CD4 T cells after COVID-19. Study-level information: Post-diagnosis, post-COVID samples were collected after a median 101 days, ranging 35 to 161. Overlapping SARS-CoV-2, HCoV-NL63, HCoV-OC43 and HCoV-229E spike peptides stimulated the cells.

Study results and caveats: Counts of SARS-CoV-2-reactive clonotypes had a median that went from approximately 23 to 38, a nonsignificant change.

This CDR3 has 14 amino acids. CDR1 is SGHKS, CDR2 YYEKEE, per germline (reference sequence). Trimming stripped 6 bases from V and 1 base from J, with 10 bases between. Treatment denoted: roughly 10-day PBMC culture with coronavirus spike peptide pools or control peptides (ViraFEST assay). Per well, 1.5 million to 2.5 million PBMCs were cultured in the presence of around 10 IU/ml IL-2 and roughly 10 ug/ml peptide pools. This TCR was sampled from a human donor who received a COVID-19 vaccine. The sequencing used CD4+ T cells from blood, cultured in vitro, collected after SARS-CoV-2 vaccination. This chain uses TRBV5-5 with TRBJ2-2; D is tentatively TRBD1 or TRBD2 (6 bases each). CDR3 in amino acids: CASIGGLNTGELFF. As DNA, the CDR3 is TGTGCCAGCATCGGGGGCTTGAACACCGGGGAGCTGTTTTTT.